Each of the 32 T cell receptor beta chains below was sequenced from the same sample in a study of graft-versus-host responses after intestinal transplantation. What these receptors recognize is not known. This table comes from immunoSEQ multiplex PCR, and its TCRdb copy is limited to in-frame clones, with some not included. The sample lists some 100,000 clones, 75% to 95% occurring once. The sample in question was unstimulated CD8+ T cells sorted from spleen or lymph node cells, obtained before intestinal transplant. Receptors originate from a human donor who received an intestinal transplant.

The CDR3, as DNA: TGCGCCAGCAGTCTGGGGACAGTGAACACTGAAGCTTTCTTT. Translation: CASSLGTVNTEAFF. The chain combines TRBV5-1 with TRBJ1-1, with TRBD1 matching over 7 bases. The CDR3 totals 14 residues. The germline CDR1 and CDR2 sequences are SGHRS and YFSETQ. V lost 5 bases, J lost 0 bases, and 4 bases stayed unmatched.

The chain employs TRBV6-5 and TRBJ2-3; D possibly corresponds to TRBD2 (5 bases). This CDR3 is 16 amino acids long. Trimming shortened V by 4 bases and J by 3 bases, and 17 bases separated the two germline ends. The germline V gene has CDR1 MNHEY and CDR2 SVGAGI. For the CDR3, the DNA is TGTGCCAGCAGTTCCGAAGTTCGGGGTTTTACAGATACGCAGTATTTT. Encoded protein: CASSSEVRGFTDTQYF.

The chain recombines TRBV4-1 with TRBJ2-7, with 11 positions matching TRBD2. J gave up 3 bases and V 0 bases, and 4 bases lay outside the gene matches. Germline V gene lookup returns CDR1 MGHRA and CDR2 YSYEKL. The CDR3 length is 16 residues. The CDR3 DNA reads as TGCGCCAGCAGCCAAGATGGGGGGACTAGCGGCTACGAGCAGTACTTC. Its protein product is CASSQDGGTSGYEQYF.

V gene TRBV7-9 combines with J gene TRBJ2-5; TRBD1 matches at 11 bases. CDR3 length: 15 amino acids. V shed 5 bases, J shed 4 bases, and the junction held 6 bases outside the gene matches. Per the germline V gene, CDR1 is SEHNR and CDR2 is FQNEAQ (reference sequence). The CDR3 sequence: CASSPGQGARETQYF. The CDR3 DNA reads as TGTGCCAGCAGCCCCGGACAGGGGGCGCGAGAGACCCAGTACTTC.

CDR3 sequence (DNA): TGTGCCAGCCCCCCCAGCGGCGGGAGGGCCTATACTAGCACAGATACGCAGTATTTT. Translated, it gives CASPPSGGRAYTSTDTQYF. The chain links TRBV2 to TRBJ2-3, with TRBD2 matching over 9 bases. The germline V gene encodes CDR1 SNHLY and CDR2 FYNNEI. Unmatched junction bases numbered 18, after V lost 8 bases and J lost 0 bases. This CDR3 has 19 residues. The full variable domain, in which reference TRBV2 and TRBJ2-3 provide the parts outside the CDR3, is EPEVTQTPSHQVTQMGQEVILRCVPISNHLYFYWYRQILGQKVEFLVSFYNNEISEKSEIFDDQFSVERPDGSNFTLKIRSTKLEDSAMYFCASPPSGGRAYTSTDTQYFGPGTRLTVL.

The gene calls are TRBV7-3 and TRBJ1-4, with D possibly being TRBD1 (6 bases). The CDR3 spans 11 residues. V shed 5 bases and J shed 10 bases, with 8 bases lying between them. In germline, CDR1 is SGHTA, CDR2 FQGTGA. CDR3 in amino acids: CASSIRGKLFF. As DNA, the CDR3 is TGTGCCAGCAGCATCAGGGGAAAACTGTTTTTT.

The V and J genes are TRBV9 and TRBJ2-5, with a weak D call TRBD2 (5 bases). V dropped 4 bases and J dropped 2 bases, with 18 bases sitting between them. Germline-derived CDR1 and CDR2 are SGDLS and YYNGEE. The CDR3 is 16 amino acids. Here the CDR3 DNA reads TGTGCCAGCAGCTCAGAGGAGGCAGGTATACAAGAGACCCAGTACTTC. Its translation: CASSSEEAGIQETQYF.

In its sample, this clone was seen once. The chain recombines TRBV4-1 with TRBJ1-2, with D perhaps TRBD1 (5 bases). Trimming removed 3 bases at V and 2 bases at J, with 13 bases between. Germline V gene lookup returns CDR1 MGHRA and CDR2 YSYEKL. CDR3 size: 15 residues. CDR3 coding DNA: TGCGCCAGCAGCCAGGGACCCGGGGGAAACTATGGCTACACCTTC. The encoded protein is CASSQGPGGNYGYTF.

The chain joins TRBV5-4 to TRBJ1-2, with 11 bases lining up with TRBD1. With 3 bases clipped from V and 3 bases from J, the junction kept 1 base outside the gene matches. The CDR3 is 14 residues long. CDR1 and CDR2 from the germline V gene are SGHNT and YYREEE (reference sequence). The CDR3 region is CASSSDRGHYGYTF. The DNA for the CDR3 is TGTGCCAGCAGCTCGGACAGGGGGCACTATGGCTACACCTTC.

Here the CDR3 reads CASRIPGDTEAFF. The CDR3 region has the DNA TGTGCCAGCCGGATACCAGGAGACACTGAAGCTTTCTTT. The gene calls are TRBV18 and TRBJ1-1, with no clear D. V was pared by 8 bases and J by 3 bases, with 13 bases between. In germline, CDR1 is KGHSH, CDR2 LQKENI. This CDR3 is built from 13 residues.

The rearrangement uses TRBV11-1 and TRBJ1-5; tentative D call: TRBD1 (5 bases). The ends were cut back, 1 base at V and 6 bases at J, with 10 bases in the middle. The CDR3 runs to 14 residues. CDR1 and CDR2 (germline): SGHAT, FQDESV (reference sequence). The CDR3 sequence is CASSLGQGGQPQHF. The CDR3 DNA reads as TGTGCCAGCAGCTTAGGCCAGGGTGGTCAGCCCCAGCATTTT.

V is TRBV7-3 and J is TRBJ2-3; 11 bases fit TRBD2. V gave up 4 bases and J gave up 2 bases; unmatched junction bases: 8. The CDR3 length is 17 residues. Germline CDR1 reads SGHTA; CDR2 reads FQGTGA. Here the CDR3 DNA reads TGTGCCAGCAGCTCATATAGCGGGGGGGCCCTCACAGATACGCAGTATTTT. Translated, it gives CASSSYSGGALTDTQYF.

This chain connects TRBV5-1 to TRBJ1-3, with TRBD1 as a possible D gene (6 bases). Germline CDR1 and CDR2: SGHRS and YFSETQ. This CDR3 has 16 amino acids. The V end lost 2 bases, the J end lost 2 bases, and 14 bases lay between the germline ends. The CDR3 sequence: CASSLLLGAAGNTIYF. CDR3 coding DNA: TGCGCCAGCAGCTTATTACTGGGGGCGGCTGGAAACACCATATATTTT.

This chain joins TRBV28 and TRBJ2-3; D not resolved. In germline, CDR1 is MDHEN, CDR2 SYDVKM. The CDR3 spans 12 residues. The germline V and J ends were trimmed by 6 bases and 9 bases, with 13 bases remaining between them. CDR3 sequence: CASSLTRETQYF. CDR3 coding DNA: TGTGCCAGCAGCCTGACCCGTGAGACGCAGTATTTT.

The gene calls are TRBV6-1 and TRBJ2-7; 11 nucleotides match TRBD2. Losses at the gene ends were 2 bases for V and 9 bases for J; bases not matched to a gene: 21. The germline V gene has CDR1 MNHNS and CDR2 SASEGT. The CDR3 totals 19 residues. CDR3 nucleotide sequence: TGTGCCAGCAGTGAATTCGGGACTAGCGGCACCGGAGCGAATTTCGGGCAGTACTTC. Translating it yields CASSEFGTSGTGANFGQYF.

The chain employs TRBV4-1 and TRBJ1-6; 7 nucleotides line up with TRBD1. Germline V CDR1 and CDR2: MGHRA, YSYEKL. The CDR3 covers 17 residues. Trimming cost V 2 bases and J 7 bases; bases outside gene matches: 11. The CDR3 protein is CASSQRMWGQPNSPLHF. The CDR3 nucleotides are TGCGCCAGCAGCCAACGCATGTGGGGACAGCCGAATTCACCCCTCCACTTT.

The rearrangement joins TRBV5-5 to TRBJ1-2; tentative D call: TRBD1 (6 bases). Germline values: CDR1 SGHKS, CDR2 YYEKEE (reference sequence). The ends were cut back, 4 bases at V and 6 bases at J, with 16 bases in the middle. This CDR3 has 14 amino acids. Written as DNA, the CDR3 is TGTGCCAGCAGCGAACACGGGGGGGCGAATGGCTACACCTTC. Protein product: CASSEHGGANGYTF.

The rearrangement uses TRBV29-1 and TRBJ1-2; D remains ambiguous. The V end lost 4 bases, the J end lost 0 bases, and 6 bases lay between the germline ends. The germline V gene has CDR1 SQVTM and CDR2 ANQGSEA. The CDR3 length is 12 residues. The CDR3 coding sequence is TGCAGCGTTGGACTGACTAACTATGGCTACACCTTC. Its translation: CSVGLTNYGYTF.

CDR3 bases: TGTGCCAGCAGCTGGGGGACAAACTACGAGCAGTACTTC. Protein product: CASSWGTNYEQYF. This chain connects TRBV11-2 to TRBJ2-7, with D possibly being TRBD1 (6 bases). The CDR3 extends over 13 amino acids. The V gene's germline CDR1 is SGHAT and CDR2 FQNNGV. V lost 4 bases and J 3 bases, leaving 10 bases between the germline ends. Combining the CDR3 with reference TRBV11-2 and TRBJ2-7 gives the whole variable domain EAGVAQSPRYKIIEKRQSVAFWCNPISGHATLYWYQQILGQGPKLLIQFQNNGVVDDSQLPKDRFSAERLKGVDSTLKIQPAKLEDSAVYLCASSWGTNYEQYFGPGTRLTVT.

The V gene is TRBV2, the J gene TRBJ2-1; tentative D call: TRBD2 (6 bases). This CDR3 comprises 18 residues. The V gene's germline CDR1 is SNHLY and CDR2 FYNNEI. V was pared by 3 bases and J by 4 bases, with 22 bases between. The CDR3: CASSDEAGLVLAYNEQFF. Here the CDR3 DNA reads TGTGCCAGCAGTGATGAAGCGGGCCTCGTCCTTGCATACAATGAGCAGTTCTTC.

V is TRBV10-3 and J is TRBJ1-2, with 7 positions matching TRBD1. V shed 2 bases, J shed 2 bases, and the junction held 14 bases outside the gene matches. The CDR3 consists of 18 residues. Per germline, CDR1 ENHRY and CDR2 SYGVKD. Written as DNA, the CDR3 is TGTGCCATCAGTGAGCCAGAATACACAGGGGACCTGAACTATGGCTACACCTTC. It translates to CAISEPEYTGDLNYGYTF.

This chain joins TRBV6-5 and TRBJ2-5; D is perhaps TRBD2 (6 bases). Trimming removed 9 bases from V and 5 bases from J, with 10 bases in between. The CDR3 length is 11 residues. The germline CDR1 and CDR2 sequences are MNHEY and SVGAGI. In nucleotides, the CDR3 is TGTGCCAGTCGACTAGGGGAGACCCAGTACTTC. As protein: CASRLGETQYF.

As to this clone: One junction end does not reproduce the germline sequence, and a read error may be involved. Distinct nucleotide sequences in the sample also encode this CDR3. J is TRBJ2-3 and V is TRBV9; the D gene is possibly TRBD1 (6 bases). The germline V gene has CDR1 SGDLS and CDR2 YYNGEE. This CDR3 is 15 amino acids long. In nucleotides, the CDR3 is TGTGCTAGCAGCGTAGCTGGGACATCCGTAGATACGCAGTATTTT. This sequence encodes CASSVAGTSVDTQYF.

The chain couples TRBV9 to TRBJ2-7; 8 nucleotides agree with TRBD2. CDR3 length: 15 amino acids. The V gene end was trimmed by 1 base and the J gene end by 0 bases; junction bases not matched to a gene: 3. Germline assignment: CDR1 SGDLS and CDR2 YYNGEE. DNA of the CDR3: TGTGCCAGCAGCGTAAGCGGGGGAGGCTCCTACGAGCAGTACTTC. As protein: CASSVSGGGSYEQYF.

In DNA form, the CDR3 reads TGTGCCAGCAGTGAAGCGCTTTTCGACGGTCTCGGGGGAGTGGGCGAGCAGTACTTC. Its translation is CASSEALFDGLGGVGEQYF. This chain connects TRBV2 to TRBJ2-5, with a weak D call TRBD2 (6 bases). TRBJ2-7 matches the DNA end more closely, so the J call is doubtful. The CDR3 totals 19 residues. Germline CDR1 SNHLY, CDR2 FYNNEI.

The rearrangement uses TRBV5-4 and TRBJ2-1; D is perhaps TRBD1 or TRBD2 (6 bases each). Germline CDR1 SGHNT, CDR2 YYREEE (reference sequence). Trimming shortened V by 6 bases and J by 4 bases, and 11 bases separated the two germline ends. The CDR3 runs to 13 residues. CDR3 region: CASIGGRYNEQFF. CDR3 coding DNA: TGTGCCAGCATTGGGGGGCGGTACAATGAGCAGTTCTTC.

The CDR3, as DNA: TGTGCCAGCAGCCAAGGGTCTAGCGGGGGGCAAGAGACCCAGTACTTC. Its translation: CASSQGSSGGQETQYF. This chain joins TRBV4-2 and TRBJ2-5; 11 bases are a match to TRBD2. Germline V gives CDR1 LGHNA, CDR2 YNFKEQ. The length of the CDR3 is 16 residues. The ends lost 1 base at V and 2 bases at J; junction bases unmatched: 3.

The chain joins TRBV29-1 to TRBJ2-7, with 10 nucleotides matching TRBD2. Germline values: CDR1 SQVTM, CDR2 ANQGSEA. J gave up 5 bases and V 7 bases, and 8 bases lay outside the gene matches. This CDR3 is built from 13 residues. DNA for the CDR3: TGCAGCGCGGGGTCAGGGACTAGCGACGAGCAGTACTTC. It translates to CSAGSGTSDEQYF.

The rearrangement links TRBV27 to TRBJ2-1; D possibly corresponds to TRBD1 (5 bases). The CDR3 has 16 amino acids. V lost 7 bases, J lost 3 bases, and 19 bases lay in between. Germline V gives CDR1 MNHEY, CDR2 SMNVEV (reference sequence). CDR3 nucleotides: TGTGCCAGCAACCCAATCCAGGGCGCAAGCTACAATGAGCAGTTCTTC. Amino acid sequence: CASNPIQGASYNEQFF.

This chain connects TRBV18 to TRBJ2-7; either TRBD1 or TRBD2 may fit D (5 bases each). Looked up from germline, CDR1 is KGHSH and CDR2 is LQKENI. The CDR3 runs 16 residues. The V end was cut by 2 bases, the J end by 2 bases, with 16 bases between. This CDR3 is CASSPASGPGPYEQYF. CDR3 in DNA: TGTGCCAGCTCACCAGCGTCGGGACCAGGACCCTACGAGCAGTACTTC.

V is TRBV13 and J is TRBJ2-7, with D possibly TRBD2 on 6 matching bases. CDR3 length: 19 residues. CDR1 and CDR2 from the germline V gene are PRHDT and FYEKMQ (reference sequence). Trimming shortened V by 6 bases and J by 3 bases, and 30 bases separated the two germline ends. In DNA form, the CDR3 reads TGTGCCAGCAGGTCTGCTACAGATGGGCCGGGCTCGGGGGACTACGAGCAGTACTTC. Amino acids: CASRSATDGPGSGDYEQYF.

The chain recombines TRBV2 with TRBJ2-7; D possibly corresponds to TRBD2 (6 bases). This CDR3 has 15 residues. Trimming removed 2 bases at V and 4 bases at J, with 15 bases between. From germline, CDR1 is SNHLY and CDR2 FYNNEI. DNA for the CDR3: TGTGCCAGCAGTGAATGGCGGAGGGCAATGTACGAGCAGTACTTC. This translates into CASSEWRRAMYEQYF.